This T cell receptor (beta chain) was recorded in a study of blood T cell repertoires in COVID-19. Study as a whole: The United States, Italy and Spain were the sources of the acute and convalescent COVID-19 samples. Sample material is recorded as cDNA or gDNA derived from T cells, B-cell-depleted T cells, or PBMCs.

The CDR3 spans 16 residues. With 2 bases clipped from V and 0 bases from J, the junction kept 2 bases outside the gene matches. The germline V gene encodes CDR1 SGHAT and CDR2 FQNNGV. In the source study's methods: Reference gene primer amplification gave nucleated cell count estimates. Clones were sequenced by immunoSEQ multiplex PCR, and TCRdb holds only the in-frame ones, with some missing. V and J calls and clone size are those listed in that table; D and trimming were worked out from the DNA. This sample has 84,000 or so clones; 75% to 85% occur once, and the top ten carry around 12%. The TCR was taken from a woman aged 40 to 49 with active or convalescent COVID-19. The rearrangement uses TRBV11-2 and TRBJ2-3, with 10 positions matching TRBD2. The sample comprised peripheral blood. The DNA for the CDR3 is TGTGCCAGCAGCTTACAACTAGCGGGGAGCACAGATACGCAGTATTTT. Its protein product is CASSLQLAGSTDTQYF. The full variable domain, with the rest looked up from reference TRBV11-2 and TRBJ2-3, is EAGVAQSPRYKIIEKRQSVAFWCNPISGHATLYWYQQILGQGPKLLIQFQNNGVVDDSQLPKDRFSAERLKGVDSTLKIQPAKLEDSAVYLCASSLQLAGSTDTQYFGPGTRLTVL.